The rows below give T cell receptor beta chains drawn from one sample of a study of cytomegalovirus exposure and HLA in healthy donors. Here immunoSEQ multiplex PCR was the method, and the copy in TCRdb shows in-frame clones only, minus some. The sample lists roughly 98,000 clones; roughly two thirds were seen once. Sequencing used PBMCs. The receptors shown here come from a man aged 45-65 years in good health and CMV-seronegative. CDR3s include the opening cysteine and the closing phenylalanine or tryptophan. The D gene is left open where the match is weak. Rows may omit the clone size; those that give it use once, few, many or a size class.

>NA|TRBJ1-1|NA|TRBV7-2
CASFSSRVNTEAFF
TGTGCCAGCTTCAGCTCCCGGGTAAACACTGAAGCTTTCTTT
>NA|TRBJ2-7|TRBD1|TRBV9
CASSPGQGRPYEQYF
TGTGCCAGCAGCCCTGGACAGGGACGACCCTACGAGCAGTACTTC
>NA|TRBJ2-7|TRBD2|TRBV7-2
CASSLPAGVSSYEQYF
TGTGCCAGCAGCTTGCCCGCGGGGGTTAGCTCCTACGAGCAGTACTTC
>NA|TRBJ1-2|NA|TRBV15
CATSNRELYGYTF
TGTGCCACCTCTAACAGGGAGTTGTATGGCTACACCTTC
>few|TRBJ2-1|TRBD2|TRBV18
CASSPVAGGRSGEQFF
TGTGCCAGCTCACCCGTAGCGGGAGGGCGCAGCGGTGAGCAGTTCTTC
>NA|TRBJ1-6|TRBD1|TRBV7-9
CASSDGTVGSPLHF
TGTGCCAGCAGCGACGGGACAGTGGGTTCACCCCTCCACTTT
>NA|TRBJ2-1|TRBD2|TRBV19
CASSIPPTSGGAHGEQFF
TGTGCCAGTAGTATCCCCCCGACTAGCGGGGGGGCTCACGGTGAGCAGTTCTTC
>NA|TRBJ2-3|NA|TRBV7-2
CASSLVGTSTDTQYF
TGTGCCAGCAGCTTAGTAGGGACTAGCACAGATACGCAGTATTTT
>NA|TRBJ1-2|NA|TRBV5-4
CASSFGQGSSSYGYTF
TGTGCCAGCAGCTTCGGGCAGGGAAGTTCGAGCTATGGCTACACCTTC
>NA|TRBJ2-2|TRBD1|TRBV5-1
CASSPGTANTGELFF
TGCGCCAGCAGCCCGGGGACAGCAAACACCGGGGAGCTGTTTTTT
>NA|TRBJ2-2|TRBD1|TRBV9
CASSVGGAGGSTGELFF
TGTGCCAGCAGCGTAGGGGGCGCAGGGGGCAGCACCGGGGAGCTGTTTTTT
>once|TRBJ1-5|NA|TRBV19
CASSRRGSQPQHF
TGTGCCAGTAGTAGACGGGGGAGTCAGCCCCAGCATTTT
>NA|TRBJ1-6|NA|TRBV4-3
CASSQGGGNSPLHF
TGCGCCAGCAGCCAAGGTGGCGGAAATTCACCCCTCCACTTT
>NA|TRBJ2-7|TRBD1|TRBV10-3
CAISDPGQGAYEQYF
TGTGCCATCAGTGACCCGGGACAGGGGGCATACGAGCAGTACTTC
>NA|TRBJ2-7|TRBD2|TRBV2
CASRAGTSFSYEQYF
TGTGCCAGCAGGGCCGGGACTAGCTTTTCCTACGAGCAGTACTTC
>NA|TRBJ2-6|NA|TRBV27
CASSPSSGANVLTF
TGTGCCAGCAGTCCGAGCTCTGGGGCCAACGTCCTGACTTTC
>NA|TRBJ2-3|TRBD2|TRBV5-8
CASSSTSGRASDTQYF
TGTGCCAGCAGCTCGACTAGCGGGAGGGCGTCAGATACGCAGTATTTT
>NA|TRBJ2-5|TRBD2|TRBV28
CASSMSGVMGTQYF
TGTGCCAGCAGTATGAGCGGGGTGATGGGGACCCAGTACTTC
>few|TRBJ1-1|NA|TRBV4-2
CASSAPPGGNTEAFF
TGTGCCAGCAGCGCTCCCCCCGGGGGGAACACTGAAGCTTTCTTT
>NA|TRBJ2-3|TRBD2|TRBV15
CATSRTSDTDTQYF
TGTGCCACCAGCAGAACTAGCGACACAGATACGCAGTATTTT
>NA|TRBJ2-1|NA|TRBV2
CASSGSGRGVSYNEQFF
TGTGCCAGCAGTGGGTCTGGTCGGGGTGTCTCCTACAATGAGCAGTTCTTC
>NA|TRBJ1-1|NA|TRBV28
CASSSLPNTEAFF
TGTGCCAGCAGTTCACTCCCGAACACTGAAGCTTTCTTT
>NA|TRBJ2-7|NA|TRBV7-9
CASSLLDSYEQYF
TGTGCCAGCAGCCTACTAGACTCCTACGAGCAGTACTTC
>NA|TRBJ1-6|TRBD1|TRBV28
CASSEPGQGYNSPLHF
TGTGCCAGCAGTGAACCCGGACAGGGCTATAATTCACCCCTCCACTTT
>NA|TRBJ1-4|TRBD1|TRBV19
CASSRTGGVDNEKLFF
TGTGCCAGTAGCAGGACAGGGGGTGTTGATAATGAAAAACTGTTTTTT
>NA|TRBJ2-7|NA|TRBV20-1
CSASPSYEQYF
TGCAGTGCTAGCCCCTCTTACGAGCAGTACTTC
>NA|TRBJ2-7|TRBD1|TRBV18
CASSPATGDSYEQYF
TGTGCCAGCTCACCAGCGACAGGGGACTCCTACGAGCAGTACTTC
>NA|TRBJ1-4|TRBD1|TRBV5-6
CASSSPDRLPGKLFF
TGTGCCAGCAGCAGCCCGGACAGGTTGCCAGGAAAACTGTTTTTT
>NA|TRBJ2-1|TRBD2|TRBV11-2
CASSLNLAGGVNEQFF
TGTGCCAGCAGCTTAAACCTAGCGGGAGGGGTTAATGAGCAGTTCTTC
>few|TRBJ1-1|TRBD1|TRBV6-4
CASSPGQANTEAFF
TGTGCCAGCAGTCCAGGACAGGCGAACACTGAAGCTTTCTTT
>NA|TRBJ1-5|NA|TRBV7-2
CASSLQALQPQHF
TGTGCCAGCAGCCTACAGGCTTTACAGCCCCAGCATTTT
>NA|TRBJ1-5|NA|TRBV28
CASSRGDQPQHF
TGTGCCAGCAGTCGCGGGGATCAGCCCCAGCATTTT
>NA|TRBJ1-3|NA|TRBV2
CASSDRGASGNTIYF
TGTGCCAGCAGTGATCGCGGGGCTTCTGGAAACACCATATATTTT
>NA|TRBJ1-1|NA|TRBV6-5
CASSYAGNTEAFF
TGTGCCAGCAGTTACGCAGGGAACACTGAAGCTTTCTTT
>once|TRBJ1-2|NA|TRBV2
CASSEGRNYYGYTF
TGTGCCAGCAGTGAAGGGAGAAACTACTATGGCTACACCTTC
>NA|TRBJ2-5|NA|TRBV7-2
CASSLRAGAYQTQYF
TGTGCCAGCAGCTTAAGGGCAGGGGCATATCAGACCCAGTACTTC
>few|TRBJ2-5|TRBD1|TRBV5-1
CASSFQGQGVETQYF
TGCGCCAGCAGCTTTCAGGGACAGGGGGTCGAGACCCAGTACTTC
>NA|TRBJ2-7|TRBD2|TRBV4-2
CASSQEYGLAGGIGSYEQYF
TGTGCCAGCAGCCAAGAATACGGACTAGCGGGGGGGATTGGCTCCTACGAGCAGTACTTC
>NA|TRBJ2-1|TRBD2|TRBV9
CASSVDTSGRFNEQFF
TGTGCCAGCAGCGTGGACACTAGCGGGAGGTTCAATGAGCAGTTCTTC
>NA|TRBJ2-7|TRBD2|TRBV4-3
CASSQEAKQRGASYEQYF
TGCGCCAGCAGCCAAGAAGCTAAGCAGCGGGGGGCCTCTTACGAGCAGTACTTC
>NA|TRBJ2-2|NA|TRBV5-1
CASSLGWTDLFTGELFF
TGCGCCAGCAGCTTGGGGTGGACAGACCTCTTCACCGGGGAGCTGTTTTTT
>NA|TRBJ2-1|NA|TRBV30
CAWSVHNEQFF
TGTGCCTGGAGTGTACATAATGAGCAGTTCTTC
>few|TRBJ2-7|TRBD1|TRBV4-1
CASRQLPGQGPYEQYF
TGCGCCAGCAGGCAATTGCCGGGACAGGGGCCCTACGAGCAGTACTTC
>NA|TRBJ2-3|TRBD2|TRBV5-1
CASSLAGDSTDTQYF
TGCGCCAGCAGCCTGGCGGGGGATAGCACAGATACGCAGTATTTT
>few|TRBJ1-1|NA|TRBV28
CASIQVNTEAFF
TGTGCCAGCATCCAGGTGAACACTGAAGCTTTCTTT
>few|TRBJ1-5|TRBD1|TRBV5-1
CASSWTGPQPQHF
TGCGCCAGCAGCTGGACAGGGCCACAGCCCCAGCATTTT